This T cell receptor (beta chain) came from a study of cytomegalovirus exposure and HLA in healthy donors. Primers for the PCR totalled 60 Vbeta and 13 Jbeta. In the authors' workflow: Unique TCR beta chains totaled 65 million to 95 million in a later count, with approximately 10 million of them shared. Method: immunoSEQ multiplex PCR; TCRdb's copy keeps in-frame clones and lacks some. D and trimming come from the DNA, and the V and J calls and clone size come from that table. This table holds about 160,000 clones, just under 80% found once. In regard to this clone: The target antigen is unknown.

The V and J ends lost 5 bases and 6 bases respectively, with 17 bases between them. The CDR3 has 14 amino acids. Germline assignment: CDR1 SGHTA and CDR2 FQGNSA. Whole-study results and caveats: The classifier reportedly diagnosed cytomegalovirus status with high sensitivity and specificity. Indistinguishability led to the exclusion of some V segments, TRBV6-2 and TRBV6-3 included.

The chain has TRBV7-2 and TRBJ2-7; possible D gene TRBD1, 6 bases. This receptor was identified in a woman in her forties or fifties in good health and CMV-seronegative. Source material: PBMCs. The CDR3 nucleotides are TGTGCCAGCAGCGCAATTACAGGGCTGCTCGAGCAGTACTTC. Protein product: CASSAITGLLEQYF.